Sequencing of this T cell receptor (beta chain) was carried out in a study of blood T cell repertoires in COVID-19 (dated by TCRdb to 2018 to 2020). As for the study more broadly: Collaborator samples came from the United States, Italy and Spain and covered acute and convalescent phases of COVID-19. A de-identified subject ID, COVID-19 status, age in years and sex were almost always included in the sample metadata. HLA class I and class II types, where available, came from metadata supplied by the sample provider rather than from assay-based typing. Samples were obtained from the ongoing ImmuneRACE study (first 160 participants) and from 1,254 subjects provided by 6 global collaborators. Subjects who had been exposed to COVID-19, were actively infected with it, or had recovered from it provided the deeply sampled blood TCRbeta repertoires that made up the dataset. The material from the prospective study consisted of cDNA or gDNA derived from T cells, B-cell-depleted T cells, or PBMCs. The repertoires were released in a freely available public database meant as a resource for research on the immune response to SARS-CoV-2. General study outcomes and caveats: The amount of clinical and demographic metadata varied by source and participant and was provided uncurated.

TCRbeta CDR3 regions were amplified from genomic DNA by means of the immunoSEQ Assay, a bias-controlled multiplex PCR. Turning to the authors' computational methods: Within the assay, amplification of reference gene primers was used to estimate how many nucleated cells each sample contained. To quantify the absolute abundance of each unique TCRbeta CDR3 rearrangement, sequence reads were collapsed and filtered. For each sample, productive Simpson clonality was calculated as the square root of Simpson's diversity index across productive rearrangements. The source is immuneACCESS, and TCRdb retained only in-frame sequences with V and J called. Part of the clones is not carried over; for the studies checked, unresolved V genes explain less than half of this, and the remainder is unexplained. The DNA was the basis for D and trimming; V, J and clone size are from that table. This sample is represented by more than 60,000 clones; about 83% of them were singletons. The ten biggest clones cover roughly 4% of the sample.

Turning to this clone: There is no known antigen for this receptor. Base qualities are not at hand, and no much larger clone is one base apart.

The collaborating institutions used their own protocols to collect whole blood in K2EDTA tubes. For TCRbeta analysis, collaborators shipped samples as frozen whole blood, isolated PBMCs, or DNA extracted from either of those sample types. Looking up the germline V gene yields CDR1 SGHTS and CDR2 YDEGEE. The CDR3 measures 15 amino acids from cysteine to phenylalanine. Here the CDR3 DNA is all that survives: 45 bases in frame from base 1. Germline trimming: 4 bases from V, 5 bases from J; junction bases outside gene matches: 1. The sequenced sample consisted of peripheral blood. The sequence links TRBV5-8 to TRBJ2-1, with 15 junctional bases fitting TRBD2. The receptor was derived from a man aged 45-60 years with acute or convalescent COVID-19. The CDR3 reads as follows: CASSGLAGGNNEQFF. The nucleotides are TGTGCCAGCAGCGGACTAGCGGGAGGGAACAATGAGCAGTTCTTC.